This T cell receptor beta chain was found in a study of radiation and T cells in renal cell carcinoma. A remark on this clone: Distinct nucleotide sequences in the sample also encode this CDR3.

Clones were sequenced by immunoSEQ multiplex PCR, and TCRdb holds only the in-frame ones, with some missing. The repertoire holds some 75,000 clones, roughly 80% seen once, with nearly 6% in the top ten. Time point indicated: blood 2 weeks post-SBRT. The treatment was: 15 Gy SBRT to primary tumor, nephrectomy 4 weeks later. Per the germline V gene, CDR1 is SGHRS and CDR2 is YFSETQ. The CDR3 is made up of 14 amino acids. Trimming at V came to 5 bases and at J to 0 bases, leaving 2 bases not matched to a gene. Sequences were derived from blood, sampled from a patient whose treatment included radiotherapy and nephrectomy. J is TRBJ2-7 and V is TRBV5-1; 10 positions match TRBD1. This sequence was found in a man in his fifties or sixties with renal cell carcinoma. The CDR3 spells CASSRTGGSYEQYF. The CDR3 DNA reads TGCGCCAGCAGTCGGACAGGGGGCTCCTACGAGCAGTACTTC.